Sequencing of this T cell receptor (beta chain) was carried out in a study of shared clonotypes between healthy human individuals. Study overall: Aged 18 to 49, the donors were a couple of women and a few men. Broader study findings: Sampling involved blood alone; tissue repertoires likely differ. The low donor count limited represented genetic and exposure-history diversity.

Assay execution took place at the deep level. Generated by immunoSEQ multiplex PCR, the TCRdb table keeps only in-frame clones and is missing some. Of about 480,000 clones in the sample, 75% to 80% were seen once. The CDR3 totals 14 residues. A remark on this clone: The antigen is not known.

Input material: PBMCs. The TCR sequence derives from a woman in her 40s in good health. Some clones in this sample may be carry-over from other donors' samples. V gene TRBV21-1 combines with J gene TRBJ2-1; the listed D gene, TRBD2, was not tested against the DNA. TRBV21-1 is recorded as a pseudogene. CDR3 sequence (DNA): TGTGCCAGCAGCCGGGTCCAGCGGGAGGGGATGCAGTTCTTC. Translated: CASSRVQREGMQFF.